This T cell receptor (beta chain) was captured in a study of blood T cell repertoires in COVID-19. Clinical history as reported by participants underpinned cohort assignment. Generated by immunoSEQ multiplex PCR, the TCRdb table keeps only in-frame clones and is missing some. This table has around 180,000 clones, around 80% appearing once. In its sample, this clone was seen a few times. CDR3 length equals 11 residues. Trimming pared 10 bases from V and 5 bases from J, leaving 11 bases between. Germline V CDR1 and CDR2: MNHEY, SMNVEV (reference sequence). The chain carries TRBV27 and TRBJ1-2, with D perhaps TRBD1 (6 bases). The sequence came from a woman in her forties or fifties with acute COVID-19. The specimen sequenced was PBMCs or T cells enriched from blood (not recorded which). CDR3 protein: CATGVGYGYTF. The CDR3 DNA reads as TGTGCCACAGGGGTCGGTTATGGCTACACCTTC.